This entry lists 14 T cell receptor beta chains sequenced from one sample in a study of blood T cells in healthy people across ages. Primed by a sample-barcoded 5' primer and a J-beta primer mix, a second PCR proceeded for 7 to 11 cycles. TCRdb processed the 5' RACE reads anew with MiXCR; each CDR3 protein has one entry. The data hold hundreds of thousands of distinct CDR3 sequences, with approximately 25% observed a single time. These records were also assigned to another study, of T cells of mothers and their children.

The sequencing sample was made of blood. These receptors were collected from a boy between 10 and 17 years old in good health.

This clonotype was seen only a few times. The chain recombines TRBV12-3 or TRBV12-4 with TRBJ2-7, with 8 bases identical to TRBD1. CDR3 length: 15 residues. Trimming cost V 2 bases and J 5 bases; bases outside gene matches: 8. The CDR3 DNA reads TGTGCCAGCAGTTTACCCCGGACAGGGATGGACGAGCAGTACTTC. It encodes CASSLPRTGMDEQYF.

The rearrangement uses TRBV2 and TRBJ2-2, with 7 bases lining up with TRBD2. Germline CDR1 reads SNHLY; CDR2 reads FYNNEI. Trimming at V came to 5 bases and at J to 0 bases, leaving 6 bases not matched to a gene. The CDR3 length is 16 residues. The CDR3 DNA sequence: TGTGCCAGCAGTAAGGCCGGACTAGCGAACACCGGGGAGCTGTTTTTT. This sequence encodes CASSKAGLANTGELFF.

The J gene is TRBJ2-7, the V gene TRBV3-1; weak D call: TRBD1 (5 bases). The CDR3 sequence is 15 residues long. Germline CDR1 reads LGHDT; CDR2 reads YNNKEL (reference sequence). Trimming removed 4 bases from V and 4 bases from J, with 17 bases in between. CDR3 in DNA: TGTGCCAGCAGCCCCGACGTAGGGGCCCTTTACGAGCAGTACTTC. Protein: CASSPDVGALYEQYF.

The chain carries TRBV4-2 and TRBJ1-3, with 8 bases lining up with TRBD1. This CDR3 region has 16 residues. V shed 4 bases, J shed 4 bases, and the junction held 9 bases outside the gene matches. Germline V CDR1 and CDR2: LGHNA, YNFKEQ. The CDR3 loop is CASSRTVAGGGNTIYF. For the CDR3, the DNA is TGTGCCAGCAGCCGAACGGTGGCAGGGGGCGGAAACACCATATATTTT.

This clonotype was counted only a few times. The rearrangement uses TRBV9 and TRBJ2-5; D possibly corresponds to TRBD2 (6 bases). The J call is doubtful: the DNA matches TRBJ2-1 better. The length of the CDR3 is 15 residues. The germline CDR1 and CDR2 sequences are SGDLS and YYNGEE. CDR3 in amino acids: CASSVVGTYGNEQFF. Written as DNA, the CDR3 is TGTGCCAGCAGCGTAGTAGGGACTTACGGGAATGAGCAGTTCTTC.

This clonotype was counted between two and nine times. The chain couples TRBV28 to TRBJ2-5; D is uncertain. The tail of the sequence fits TRBJ2-7 better, so the J call may be wrong. This CDR3 contains 13 residues. Germline loops: CDR1 MDHEN, CDR2 SYDVKM. For the CDR3, the DNA is TGTGCCAGTGGGGTCCCGGATTCCTACGAGCAGTACTTC. Protein product: CASGVPDSYEQYF.

The genes are TRBV29-1 and TRBJ2-5, with TRBD1 identical over 8 bases. Germline assignment: CDR1 SQVTM and CDR2 ANQGSEA. The CDR3 has 13 residues. V shed 1 base and J 5 bases; nucleotides not matched to a gene: 3. The CDR3 coding sequence is TGCAGCGTTGAAGGGACAGGGTACGAGACCCAGTACTTC. It is translated as CSVEGTGYETQYF.

This clonotype was counted only a few times. Since a much larger clone is just one base distant, this may be a read error. This sequence joins TRBV20-1 and TRBJ2-5; 8 bases align to TRBD2. Trimming removed 5 bases from V and 5 bases from J; junction bases left unmatched: 4. From germline, CDR1 is DFQATT and CDR2 SNEGSKA (reference sequence). The CDR3 has 12 residues. CDR3 coding DNA: TGCAGTGCTCCCCGGGAGGGGGAGACCCAGTACTTC. Translation: CSAPREGETQYF.

V gene TRBV3-1 combines with J gene TRBJ1-5; 7 bases agree with TRBD1. Unmatched junction bases numbered 3, after V lost 1 base and J lost 3 bases. This CDR3 has 15 residues. In germline, CDR1 is LGHDT, CDR2 YNNKEL (reference sequence). The CDR3 DNA reads as TGTGCCAGCAGCCAAGGGACAGGCAACAATCAGCCCCAGCATTTT. It codes for CASSQGTGNNQPQHF.

The chain is built from TRBV11-2 and TRBJ2-5; 9 nucleotides align to TRBD1. Germline CDR1 SGHAT, CDR2 FQNNGV. After removal of 4 bases from V and 3 bases from J, the junction contained 12 bases not matched to a gene. The CDR3 runs 17 residues. For the CDR3, the DNA is TGTGCCAGCAGCTCCACCGGGACAGGGTACCCGAAAGAGACCCAGTACTTC. Residues: CASSSTGTGYPKETQYF.

The chain couples TRBV5-1 to TRBJ2-7; D may be TRBD2 (7 bases). This CDR3 region has 17 residues. Per the germline V gene, CDR1 is SGHRS and CDR2 is YFSETQ. V dropped 1 base and J dropped 1 base, with 18 bases sitting between them. The CDR3 spells CASSLRAVGGGSYEQYF. The CDR3 DNA follows: TGCGCCAGCAGCTTGAGGGCGGTGGGAGGGGGATCCTACGAGCAGTACTTC.

The chain uses TRBV7-8 and TRBJ1-2, with 8 bases lining up with TRBD1. V shed 0 bases, J shed 7 bases, and the junction held 4 bases outside the gene matches. Germline V gives CDR1 SGHVS, CDR2 FQNEAQ. The CDR3 extends over 14 amino acids. The CDR3 loop reads CASSLATGEGGYTF. CDR3 DNA sequence: TGTGCCAGCAGCTTAGCGACAGGGGAGGGTGGCTACACCTTC.

CDR3 sequence reads: CSVGFSKNIQYF. The CDR3 DNA is TGCAGCGTTGGTTTCAGCAAAAACATTCAGTACTTC. The V call is TRBV29-1, the J call TRBJ2-4; D is uncertain. This CDR3 is 12 amino acids long. Trimming stripped 4 bases from V and 3 bases from J, with 7 bases between. Germline-derived CDR1 and CDR2 are SQVTM and ANQGSEA. Supplemented by reference TRBV29-1 and TRBJ2-4, the full variable domain reads SAVISQKPSRDICQRGTSLTIQCQVDSQVTMMFWYRQQPGQSLTLIATANQGSEATYESGFVIDKFPISRPNLTFSTLTVSNMSPEDSSIYLCSVGFSKNIQYFGAGTRLSVL.

The table lists this clonotype with many counts. The CDR3 nucleotides are TGCGCCAGCAGCTGGGGGGACAGCTCCTACGAGCAGTACTTC. Its translation: CASSWGDSSYEQYF. The chain uses TRBV5-1 and TRBJ2-7; weak D call: TRBD1 (7 bases). V was shortened by 3 bases and J by 0 bases, with 10 bases between the two germline ends. CDR3 length: 14 residues. Germline loops: CDR1 SGHRS, CDR2 YFSETQ.